One T cell receptor (beta chain) is described in this entry. It lacks a known antigen. No much larger clonotype is one base removed from it; base qualities were not supplied. From the germline V gene, CDR1 is SGHRS and CDR2 is YFSETQ. Its CDR3 holds 15 amino acids, cysteine through phenylalanine. The sequence is cut down to CDR3 DNA, 45 bases in frame from base 1. Germline trimming: 0 bases from V, 5 bases from J; junction bases outside gene matches: 5. These data come from a study of the immune and genomic landscape of osteosarcoma (dated by TCRdb to 2019 to 2021). The study in broad terms: A total of around 44 pediatric and adult patients with high-grade osteosarcoma made up the overall cohort, and the median age at diagnosis was around 25 years (range roughly 5-81). The cohort was enriched for poor-risk disease, as unfavorable pathologic response to standard therapy was shown in around 73% of the cohort and approximately 69% of the cohort were deceased. In the overall cohort, more than 45% of patients were male, and under 80% had localized disease at diagnosis. To define immunogenic potential, the study profiled osteosarcoma specimens using whole genome, RNA and T-cell receptor sequencing, along with immunohistochemistry and reverse phase protein arrays. To characterize the osteosarcoma immunogenomic landscape, TCR sequencing results were integrated with transcriptome, protein array and immunostaining data. The study aimed to explain the limited clinical activity of immune checkpoint inhibitors in osteosarcoma. Two samples from the same tumor site were contributed by each of a few patients.

The research as a whole found: Along with the frozen tumor specimens, matched blood was collected from just a couple of patients. Sample size was not determined by any statistical method, because osteosarcoma is rare and every possible sample was collected. The clonality benchmarks were taken from external normal skin and healthy peripheral blood data instead of from matched normal tissue. In five cases a single hyperexpanded clone dominated the repertoire, and each of those five cases had fewer than 100 T-cell clonotypes. TCR productive clonality was greater in the immune-hot C3 cluster than in the cold C1 cluster, although TCR productive clonality remained low overall. Productive TCR clonality was found to be low overall, with an average of 0.09 and a maximum of 0.3, which suggested limited T-cell clonal expansion.

The ImmunoSEQ Assay (Adaptive Biotechnologies) was used to immunosequence the CDR3 regions of the TCR beta chain. The original methods were these. The ImmunoSEQ Analyzer platform was used to export TCRB rearrangements, read counts, read proportions and gene usage. T-cell clonality was computed as 1 minus Pielou's evenness on productive rearrangements. In the clonal space homeostasis analysis, clonotypes were sorted into rare, small, medium, large or hyperexpanded (0.01 to 1 of the repertoire) bins. TCR productive clonality was compared across immune clusters C1, C2 and C3 using the Wilcoxon rank sum test. TCRdb carries this immuneACCESS record with in-frame sequences only. Its versions omit some clonotypes, under half of them owing to an unresolved V gene in the studies checked, with the rest unexplained. The V and J calls and clone size are taken from that table; D and trimming were inferred from the DNA. The sample records some 5,000 clones, 75% to 85% of which are singletons. About 6.2% of the sample lies in the top ten.

Post-treatment primary, local recurrence and metastasis tumors from poor-prognosis patients were used as specimens. The chain is encoded by TRBV5-1 joined to TRBJ1-1; TRBD1 matches 9 bases in the middle. The sequencing input was osteosarcoma tumor tissue from the lung. The TCR was taken from a human donor with osteosarcoma. CDR3 region: CASSLVQGAGTEAFF. The nucleotide sequence is given as TGCGCCAGCAGCTTGGTACAGGGGGCAGGGACTGAAGCTTTCTTT.